This T cell receptor beta chain was profiled in a study of CD8 T cells in ankylosing spondylitis. This clonotype turned up a few times. CDR1 is DFQATT and CDR2 is SNEGSKA in the germline V gene (reference sequence). The CDR3 totals 14 residues. TCRdb re-derived calls from the 5' RACE reads in MiXCR, one entry per CDR3 protein. This table has 250,000 or so distinct CDR3 sequences, 20% to 30% appearing once. The chain joins TRBV20-1 to TRBJ2-5, with 10 bases identical to TRBD2. Source material: blood, either unsorted or a sorted T cell fraction (not recorded which). The source is a male donor with ankylosing spondylitis or in good health (not recorded which). The CDR3 DNA reads TGCCAGACCGCTAGCGGGGGATCGTTTGAGACCCAGTACTTC. This gives the protein CQTASGGSFETQYF.